This passage covers 4 T cell receptor beta chains from one sample sequenced in a study of cytotoxic CD8 clonotypes in ibrutinib-treated CLL. Here immunoSEQ multiplex PCR was the method, and the copy in TCRdb shows in-frame clones only, minus some. The sample lists some 150,000 clones; about 72% were seen once. The sample consisted of PBMCs, taken after 12 months of ibrutinib treatment. These receptors were collected from a human donor with chronic lymphocytic leukemia.

The chain employs TRBV9 and TRBJ2-3; D tentatively reads TRBD1 or TRBD2 (5 bases each). This CDR3 region has 16 residues. CDR1 SGDLS and CDR2 YYNGEE come from the germline V gene. V lost 4 bases, J lost 3 bases, and 18 bases lay in between. The CDR3 DNA is TGTGCCAGCAGCTTACTAACAGGTTGGGGGACAGATACGCAGTATTTT. This sequence encodes CASSLLTGWGTDTQYF. Based on the CDR3 plus reference TRBV9 and TRBJ2-3, the full variable domain is DSGVTQTPKHLITATGQRVTLRCSPRSGDLSVYWYQQSLDQGLQFLIQYYNGEERAKGNILERFSAQQFPDLHSELNLSSLELGDSALYFCASSLLTGWGTDTQYFGPGTRLTVL.

This rearrangement joins TRBV15 to TRBJ2-5; 7 bases are shared with TRBD1. Germline values: CDR1 LNHNV, CDR2 YYDKDF (reference sequence). Germline trimming cut 5 bases from V and 1 base from J; bases unmatched to any gene: 4. This CDR3 is built from 14 residues. CDR3 DNA sequence: TGTGCCACCAGCGACGGACAGGTCCAAGAGACCCAGTACTTC. This encodes CATSDGQVQETQYF.

This chain connects TRBV7-9 to TRBJ2-7; 10 bases match TRBD1. The length of the CDR3 is 16 residues. Germline values: CDR1 SEHNR, CDR2 FQNEAQ (reference sequence). V lost 4 bases, J lost 4 bases, and 10 bases stayed unmatched. CDR3 nucleotides: TGTGCCAGCAGCTCCCCCGACAGGGGGCAGTTGTACGAGCAGTACTTC. It is translated as CASSSPDRGQLYEQYF.

The V gene is TRBV28, the J gene TRBJ1-6, with D perhaps TRBD1 (5 bases). The CDR3 extends over 17 amino acids. V dropped 6 bases and J dropped 0 bases, with 15 bases sitting between them. CDR1 MDHEN and CDR2 SYDVKM come from the germline V gene. CDR3: CASSWDQSSSYNSPLHF. CDR3 DNA: TGTGCCAGCAGCTGGGACCAAAGTAGCTCCTATAATTCACCCCTCCACTTT.